This TCR beta chain is drawn from a study of blood T cell repertoires in COVID-19. Overall study context: Specimens from acute and convalescent COVID-19 originated in the United States, Italy and Spain.

This CDR3 comprises 13 residues. Trimming removed 0 bases from V and 6 bases from J, with 8 bases in between. Germline CDR1 and CDR2: SEHNR and FQNEAQ (reference sequence). Authors' analysis steps: Amplification of reference gene primers provided the estimated nucleated cell counts. Repertoires were generated with immunoSEQ multiplex PCR, while TCRdb's copy carries only in-frame clones and drops some. That table is the source of V, J and clone size, and D and trimming were worked out from the DNA. The sample lists 90,000 to 100,000 clones, 81% occurring once. The sequence was collected from an elderly woman with acute or convalescent COVID-19. The chain carries TRBV7-9 and TRBJ1-2; D is unclear. The specimen was peripheral blood. CDR3 bases: TGTGCCAGCAGCTTAGCGACAATGCATGGCTACACCTTC. This sequence encodes CASSLATMHGYTF.